Shown below are 21 T cell receptor beta chains from a single sample sequenced in a study of blood T cell repertoires in COVID-19. Only in-frame clones appear in the TCRdb table, and some are missing; sequencing was by immunoSEQ multiplex PCR. The sample consists of 190,000 or so clones, 80% to 90% of them appearing once. The sequenced sample was peripheral blood. These receptors all come from a woman in her late teens or twenties who had recovered from COVID-19.

The chain recombines TRBV7-3 with TRBJ2-1; TRBD2 aligns across 10 bases. J was trimmed by 6 bases and V by 7 bases; bases with no gene match: 9. The germline V gene has CDR1 SGHTA and CDR2 FQGTGA. The CDR3 spans 15 residues. CDR3 sequence (DNA): TGTGCCAGCAACCCAGCGGGAGGGCCATCCAATGAGCAGTTCTTC. Amino acids: CASNPAGGPSNEQFF.

The chain couples TRBV5-1 to TRBJ1-3, with D maybe TRBD1 (5 bases). Germline V gene data show CDR1 as SGHRS and CDR2 as YFSETQ. V lost 0 bases to trimming and J lost 0 bases, with 10 bases between them. The CDR3 is made up of 16 amino acids. CDR3 nucleotide sequence: TGCGCCAGCAGCTTGGCGGGGGTGTCCTCTGGAAACACCATATATTTT. Protein: CASSLAGVSSGNTIYF.

Written as DNA, the CDR3 is TGCAGCGTTGTTGGTAGCGGGACGGTGAATGAGCAGTTCTTC. Its protein is CSVVGSGTVNEQFF. This chain uses TRBV29-1 with TRBJ2-1; TRBD2 agrees at 8 bases. CDR1 is SQVTM and CDR2 is ANQGSEA in the germline V gene. The junction had 9 bases not matched to a gene; V was cut back by 4 bases and J by 7 bases. The CDR3 is 14 amino acids.

J is TRBJ2-1 and V is TRBV5-1; D is unresolved. Germline V lookup: CDR1 SGHRS, CDR2 YFSETQ. The CDR3 contains 11 residues. Trimming stripped 2 bases from V and 13 bases from J, with 10 bases between. CDR3 DNA: TGCGCCAGCAGCTTATCGGGTTCCCAGTTCTTC. It is translated as CASSLSGSQFF.

The chain carries TRBV6-1 and TRBJ2-1; D ambiguous. The CDR3 contains 12 residues. V lost 5 bases and J 2 bases, leaving 4 bases between the germline ends. CDR1 MNHNS and CDR2 SASEGT come from the germline V gene. The CDR3 coding sequence is TGTGCCAGCAGTTATCCCTACAATGAGCAGTTCTTC. Its protein is CASSYPYNEQFF.

CDR3 residues: CATDRDRVGEQYV. The CDR3 coding sequence is TGTGCCACCGACCGGGACAGGGTGGGCGAGCAGTACGTC. The chain joins TRBV6-5 to TRBJ2-7; 9 bases agree with TRBD1. Looked up from germline, CDR1 is MNHEY and CDR2 is SVGAGI. The trim removed 10 bases at V and 6 bases at J, leaving 10 bases unmatched. This CDR3 spans 13 amino acids.

This clone was detected only a few times. The V call is TRBV14, the J call TRBJ2-7; 7 bases are shared with TRBD1. V dropped 0 bases and J dropped 1; count of bases not matched to a gene: 3. This CDR3 region has 15 residues. Germline CDR1 and CDR2: SGHDN and FVKESK. The chain's CDR3 is CASSQDWDRSYEQYF. In DNA form, the CDR3 reads TGTGCCAGCAGCCAAGATTGGGACAGATCCTACGAGCAGTACTTC.

The chain combines TRBV19 with TRBJ2-5; 13 positions agree with TRBD2. The germline gives CDR1 LNHDA, CDR2 SQIVND (reference sequence). V trimming: 8 bases; J trimming: 5 bases; junction bases outside the gene matches: 5. The CDR3 contains 14 residues. CDR3 in DNA: TGTGCCAGTCGACTAGCGGGAGGCTCGGAGACCCAGTACTTC. This gives the protein CASRLAGGSETQYF.

The chain is built from TRBV24-1 and TRBJ1-5; a possible D gene is TRBD1 (5 bases). The CDR3 is made up of 16 amino acids. Germline V lookup: CDR1 KGHDR, CDR2 SFDVKD. V was trimmed by 3 bases and J by 0 bases, leaving 11 bases between them. The CDR3 DNA follows: TGTGCCACCAGTGATAGCTTGACAGATAGCAATCAGCCCCAGCATTTT. Its translation: CATSDSLTDSNQPQHF.

The J gene is TRBJ2-1, the V gene TRBV9; weak D call: TRBD2 (6 bases). The germline CDR1 and CDR2 sequences are SGDLS and YYNGEE. This CDR3 contains 17 residues. Trimming shortened V by 2 bases and J by 5 bases, and 20 bases separated the two germline ends. CDR3 in amino acids: CASSVRSGQAGDNEQFF. The CDR3 coding sequence is TGTGCCAGCAGCGTTCGGAGCGGGCAAGCTGGGGACAATGAGCAGTTCTTC.

V and J are TRBV19 and TRBJ2-4; D might be TRBD1 (6 bases). Trimming took off 7 bases at V and 12 bases at J, with 13 bases between the two ends. Germline V gives CDR1 LNHDA, CDR2 SQIVND (reference sequence). The CDR3 runs 11 residues. The DNA of the CDR3 is TGTGCCAGTACCAAACAGGGTGATCAGTACTTC. Residues: CASTKQGDQYF.

The V gene is TRBV7-3, the J gene TRBJ2-1, with 9 bases matching TRBD2. CDR1 and CDR2 from the germline V gene are SGHTA and FQGTGA. This CDR3 is 16 amino acids long. The trim removed 1 base at V and 0 bases at J, leaving 1 base unmatched. The CDR3 reads CASSLSSGSSYNEQFF. CDR3 nucleotide sequence: TGTGCCAGCAGCTTAAGTAGCGGGAGCTCCTACAATGAGCAGTTCTTC. Complete variable domain (other parts from reference TRBV7-3 and TRBJ2-1): GAGVSQTPSNKVTEKGKYVELRCDPISGHTALYWYRQSLGQGPEFLIYFQGTGAADDSGLPNDRFFAVRPEGSVSTLKIQRTERGDSAVYLCASSLSSGSSYNEQFFGPGTRLTVL.

This chain joins TRBV7-9 and TRBJ2-1; 9 bases line up with TRBD1. The CDR3 has 16 residues. Germline CDR1 and CDR2: SEHNR and FQNEAQ (reference sequence). V lost 6 bases and J lost 7; bases outside the gene matches: 13. The CDR3 region is CASRFPPGQGINEQFF. In DNA form, the CDR3 reads TGTGCCAGCAGGTTCCCCCCGGGACAGGGTATAAATGAGCAGTTCTTC.

CDR3 nucleotide sequence: TGTGCCAGCAGTTTATGGGCCGGACAGCCGAGCTCCTATAATTCACCCCTCCACTTT. The encoded protein is CASSLWAGQPSSYNSPLHF. The J gene is TRBJ1-6, the V gene TRBV27, with a possible D match to TRBD1 (6 bases). In germline, CDR1 is MNHEY, CDR2 SMNVEV (reference sequence). The V and J ends lost 1 base and 0 bases respectively, with 16 bases between them. CDR3 length: 19 residues.

V and J are TRBV27 and TRBJ1-1, with 10 bases identical to TRBD1. The CDR3 has 12 residues. The germline CDR1 and CDR2 sequences are MNHEY and SMNVEV (reference sequence). V trimming: 8 bases; J trimming: 10 bases; junction bases outside the gene matches: 7. CDR3 in DNA: TGTGCCAGCTCCGGGACAGGGGAGGGAGCTTTCTTT. Translating it yields CASSGTGEGAFF.

CDR3 bases: TGTGCCTGGAGCCGGGGGAAGGAGCTGTTTTTT. Its protein product is CAWSRGKELFF. V usage is TRBV30 and J usage is TRBJ1-4, with D possibly matching TRBD2 (6 bases). The J call could be wrong; TRBJ2-2 is a better fit for the DNA end. CDR1 and CDR2 from the germline V gene are GTSNPN and SVGIG (reference sequence). CDR3 length: 11 amino acids.

This chain connects TRBV4-3 to TRBJ2-1; D remains unclear. Germline CDR1 LGHNA, CDR2 YSLEER. CDR3 size: 17 residues. V was cut by 1 base and J by 10 bases, with 23 bases left in between. CDR3 region: CASSQGAQLRSAEEQFF. The CDR3 bases are TGCGCCAGCAGCCAAGGGGCGCAGTTACGATCGGCCGAGGAGCAGTTCTTC.

This clone was observed a few times. The chain is built from TRBV6-2 or TRBV6-3 and TRBJ1-3; no clear D. Germline V gene data show CDR1 as MNHEY and CDR2 as SVGEGT. V lost 2 bases, J lost 4 bases, and 18 bases lay in between. The CDR3 runs 17 residues. CDR3 sequence (DNA): TGTGCCAGCAGTTACCTCCCGTGGAGGGAAGCCGGAAACACCATATATTTT. Translating it yields CASSYLPWREAGNTIYF.

This chain links TRBV19 with TRBJ2-7, with D tentatively TRBD2 (5 bases). The CDR3 covers 13 residues. Deletions cut 2 bases from V and 5 bases from J, with 10 bases between. Germline V gene lookup returns CDR1 LNHDA and CDR2 SQIVND (reference sequence). Here the CDR3 DNA reads TGTGCCAGTAGTATACCGGGGTTAAACGAGCAGTACTTC. Translating it yields CASSIPGLNEQYF.

The chain combines TRBV5-6 with TRBJ2-2; D is uncertain. The CDR3 is 16 residues long. Trimming removed 0 bases at V and 3 bases at J, with 12 bases between. CDR1 SGHDT and CDR2 YYEEEE come from the germline V gene. CDR3 DNA: TGTGCCAGCAGCTTGGGCTACTCCCGGGACACCGGGGAGCTGTTTTTT. Protein product: CASSLGYSRDTGELFF. The entire variable domain, with the rest obtained from reference TRBV5-6 and TRBJ2-2, is as follows: DAGVTQSPTHLIKTRGQQVTLRCSPKSGHDTVSWYQQALGQGPQFIFQYYEEEERQRGNFPDRFSGHQFPNYSSELNVNALLLGDSALYLCASSLGYSRDTGELFFGEGSRLTVL.

CDR3 bases: TGTGCCACCAGCAAGGGCCCTGGGGACGGGGGTGAAAAACTGTTTTTT. Its protein is CATSKGPGDGGEKLFF. The chain couples TRBV15 to TRBJ1-4; tentatively, D is TRBD1 (5 bases). Per germline, CDR1 LNHNV and CDR2 YYDKDF (reference sequence). The CDR3 covers 16 residues. Between the trimmed V and J ends, which lost 4 bases and 7 bases, there was a span of 19 bases.